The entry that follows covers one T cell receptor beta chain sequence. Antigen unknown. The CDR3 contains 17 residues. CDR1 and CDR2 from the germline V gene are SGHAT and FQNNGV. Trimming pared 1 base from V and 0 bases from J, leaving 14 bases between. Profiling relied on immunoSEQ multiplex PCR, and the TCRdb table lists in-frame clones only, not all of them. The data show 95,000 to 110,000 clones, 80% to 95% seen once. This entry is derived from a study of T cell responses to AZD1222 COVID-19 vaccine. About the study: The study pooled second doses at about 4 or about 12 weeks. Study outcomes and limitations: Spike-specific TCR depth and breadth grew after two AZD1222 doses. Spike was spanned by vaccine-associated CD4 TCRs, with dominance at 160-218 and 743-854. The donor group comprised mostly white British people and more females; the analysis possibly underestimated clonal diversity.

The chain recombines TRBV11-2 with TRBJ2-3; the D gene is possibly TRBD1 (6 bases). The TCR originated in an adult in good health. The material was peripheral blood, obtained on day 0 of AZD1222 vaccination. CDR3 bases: TGTGCCAGCAGCTTAGTGCCACAGGGTAGGAGCACAGATACGCAGTATTTT. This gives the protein CASSLVPQGRSTDTQYF.